These 8 T cell receptor beta chains were sequenced from one sample in a study of regulatory T cells in long-lasting Graves disease. As to time point: persistent/refractory GD, antithyroid drugs over 5 years with positive TRAb. Researchers made the TCR library from RNA that was extracted from PBMCs. Library construction for TCR beta used iRepertoire HTBI primers and Arm-PCR of CDR3 regions. TCRdb used MiXCR to reprocess the multiplex PCR reads, holding one entry per CDR3 protein. The repertoire holds roughly 400,000 distinct CDR3 sequences, with less than 25% as singletons. The material was peripheral blood mononuclear cells (PBMCs), obtained when the disease was refractory, from a patient treated with antithyroid drugs. Receptors originate from a female donor with Graves disease.

The chain links TRBV18 to TRBJ1-3, with TRBD1 matching 7 bases. Per germline, CDR1 KGHSH and CDR2 LQKENI. Trimming took 3 bases from V and 0 from J; bases not matched to a gene: 11. The CDR3 consists of 18 residues. The CDR3: CASSPLRTGLSSGNTIYF. The DNA of the CDR3 is TGTGCCAGCTCACCGCTTAGGACAGGCCTCAGCTCTGGAAACACCATATATTTT.

The rearrangement joins TRBV27 to TRBJ2-1; no clear D gene. Germline CDR1 is MNHEY and CDR2 is SMNVEV (reference sequence). CDR3 length: 15 residues. V was shortened by 5 bases and J by 1 base, with 12 bases between the two germline ends. Here the CDR3 reads CASSPNIESYNEQFF. In DNA form, the CDR3 reads TGTGCCAGCAGTCCAAATATAGAATCCTACAATGAGCAGTTCTTC.

This clonotype has ten or more counts. The chain links TRBV6-5 to TRBJ1-6; D may be TRBD1 (6 bases). The V gene's germline CDR1 is MNHEY and CDR2 SVGAGI. With 2 bases removed from V and 9 bases from J, the gap between germline ends came to 11 bases. The CDR3 spans 14 residues. The CDR3 loop is CASSYASRGSPLHF. In nucleotides, the CDR3 is TGTGCCAGCAGTTACGCGTCCAGGGGTTCACCCCTCCACTTT.

This clonotype occurred many times. The V call is TRBV7-6, the J call TRBJ1-4; D not resolved. Germline V gives CDR1 SGHVS, CDR2 FNYEAQ. This CDR3 is built from 15 residues. The V end was cut by 2 bases, the J end by 0 bases, with 7 bases between. As DNA, the CDR3 is TGTGCCAGCAGCTTATCGGGGACAACTAATGAAAAACTGTTTTTT. It translates to CASSLSGTTNEKLFF.

This clonotype was seen a handful of times. The chain uses TRBV6-5 and TRBJ2-7; possibly TRBD2 for D (5 bases). Germline CDR1 MNHEY, CDR2 SVGAGI. The V gene lost 0 bases and the J gene lost 1 base, with 28 bases spanning the gap. The CDR3 loop spans 21 amino acids. The CDR3 nucleotides read TGTGCCAGCAGTTACTCCAAGGTAGTCAATCCCCCTAGCAGACGTTCCTACGAGCAGTACTTC. It specifies CASSYSKVVNPPSRRSYEQYF.

This clonotype was found once. The genes are TRBV25-1 and TRBJ1-2; no firm D call. The CDR3 contains 14 residues. V was cut by 1 base and J by 7 bases, with 13 bases left in between. In germline, CDR1 is MGHDK, CDR2 SYGVNS. The CDR3 protein is CASSEWGEGFGYTF. The CDR3 DNA reads TGTGCCAGCAGTGAATGGGGTGAAGGGTTTGGCTACACCTTC.

This clonotype was picked up many times. V is TRBV29-1 and J is TRBJ1-4; the D is unclear. The CDR3 consists of 13 residues. V shed 6 bases and J shed 8 bases, with 16 bases lying between them. The germline CDR1 and CDR2 sequences are SQVTM and ANQGSEA. The CDR3 DNA sequence: TGCAGCGTCCTTCGGGGAGGAGAGGAAAAACTGTTTTTT. This encodes CSVLRGGEEKLFF.

A remark on this clonotype: A single base separates this from a much larger clone, so it may be a read error. This chain uses TRBV12-3 or TRBV12-4 with TRBJ2-7, with a weak D call TRBD1 (7 bases). The CDR3 is made up of 15 amino acids. The CDR3 DNA follows: TGTGCCAGCAGTTTAATCCAGGGGGGTAGGAACGAGAAGTACTTC. Translating it yields CASSLIQGGRNEKYF.